Sequencing of this TCR beta chain was carried out in a study of identical twins. General observations from the study: Out-of-frame beta sequences exhibited a weaker degree of excess twin sharing. Zero-insertion findings could be partly confounded by invariant cells (MAIT and iNKT cells).

About this clonotype itself: The antigen remains unidentified.

V lost 3 bases, J lost 8 bases, and 10 bases stayed unmatched. This CDR3 contains 15 residues. CDR1 is MNHEY and CDR2 is SVGAGI in the germline V gene. TCRdb independently ran MiXCR on the 5' RACE reads; one entry per CDR3 protein. Of roughly 690,000 distinct CDR3 sequences listed, 21% are singletons. The same data also went into a second study, on T cells expressing NK-cell markers. That publication notes: Sequencing of TCR beta repertoires drew on sorted CD3+CD56+NKG2C+, CD3+CD56+NKG2C- and CD3+CD56-NKG2C+ T cells. Topping the CD3+CD56-NKG2C+ fraction as well were these clonotypes, in a handful of donors.

The sequenced sample was PBMCs. The V call is TRBV6-5, the J call TRBJ2-1; 7 positions match TRBD2. The TCR sequence derives from a woman aged 18 to 35 in good health. CDR3 DNA: TGTGCCAGCAGTTATCGGCGGGAGAGTTCCCATGAGCAGTTCTTC. It codes for CASSYRRESSHEQFF.